The T cell receptor (beta chain) described here comes from a study of cytomegalovirus exposure and HLA in healthy donors. The germline V gene has CDR1 SEHNR and CDR2 FQNEAQ (reference sequence). This CDR3 has 15 residues. A note on this clone: The germline gene is not matched at one end of the junction; a read error may be the cause.

PCR used 60 Vbeta primers and 13 Jbeta primers. Clones were sequenced by immunoSEQ multiplex PCR, and TCRdb holds only the in-frame ones, with some missing. Of under 150,000 clones in the sample, roughly four fifths were seen once. This sequence originates from a man aged 40-49 years in good health and CMV-seropositive. The source material was PBMCs. This chain uses TRBV7-9 with TRBJ1-1; the match to TRBD1 covers 10 bases. The CDR3 DNA reads TGTTCCAGCAGCTTCGAGGGGACAGGGGTCACTGAAGCTTTCTTT. Its translation is CSSSFEGTGVTEAFF.